A selection of T cell receptor beta chains follows, all from one sample in a study of early T cells in non-severe SARS-CoV-2 infection. TCRdb reprocessed the 5' RACE reads via MiXCR and lists one record per CDR3 protein. The table lists around 86,000 distinct CDR3 sequences, about 15% of them singletons. Sequenced input: whole blood. The receptor source for this set is an adult who was a healthcare worker with PCR-confirmed SARS-CoV-2 infection or an uninfected control (not recorded which). Both conserved end residues are part of each CDR3. A D gene is named only where the DNA matches it firmly. Expanded clones get a size class; other rows say once, few or many, or leave the size out.

CDR3 DNA	CDR3 protein	clone size	J gene	D gene	V gene
TGTGCCAGCAGCCCCGGGCCGGGCAGGGAGGGAACAGATACGCAGTATTTT	CASSPGPGREGTDTQYF	few	TRBJ2-3	TRBD2	TRBV7-2
TGTGCCAGCAGTTTAAGTCGGGGGAAGGGGGAGCTGTTTTTT	CASSLSRGKGELFF	many	TRBJ2-2	.	TRBV12-3/TRBV12-4
TGTGCCAGCAGCGGGGGGACACGGAGTTCAGATACGCAGTATTTT	CASSGGTRSSDTQYF	few	TRBJ2-3	.	TRBV7-7
TGCGCCAGCAGCTTGGCCCCTAGCGGGGGGGCAGATACGCAGTATTTT	CASSLAPSGGADTQYF	.	TRBJ2-3	TRBD2	TRBV5-1
TGTGCCAGCAGGGACCGGACAGGCTTTAATAATGAGCAGTTCTTC	CASRDRTGFNNEQFF	many	TRBJ2-1	TRBD1	TRBV6-5
TGCAGCGTTGAAGATTTAGGGGACCTGAGCACAGATACGCAGTATTTT	CSVEDLGDLSTDTQYF	.	TRBJ2-3	.	TRBV29-1
TGTGCCATCAGTGGGGGACTCGCGAACACCGGGGAGCTGTTTTTT	CAISGGLANTGELFF	few	TRBJ2-2	.	TRBV10-3
TGTGCCAGCAGCTTAAGTGGGTCGTTTGGCTACACCTTC	CASSLSGSFGYTF	few	TRBJ1-2	.	TRBV7-2
TGTGTCAGCAGTTTAGCCAGGGTGAACACCGGGGAGCTGTTTTTT	CVSSLARVNTGELFF	.	TRBJ2-2	.	TRBV12-3/TRBV12-4
TGTGCCAGCAGTCAGGCAAAACAAGAGACCCAGTACTTC	CASSQAKQETQYF	.	TRBJ2-5	.	TRBV27
TGTGCCAGCTGTGCGGGGCGCGGGATCACTGAAGCTTTCTTT	CASCAGRGITEAFF	few	TRBJ1-1	.	TRBV18
TGTGCCAGCAGTGCGAGGGTAGGGAACTATGGCTACACCTTC	CASSARVGNYGYTF	.	TRBJ1-2	.	TRBV2
TGCAGCGTTGAATGGAGTTGGAATGAGCAGTTCTTC	CSVEWSWNEQFF	few	TRBJ2-1	.	TRBV29-1
TGTGCCAGCAGCTCAAGGGAGGGCGGGGAGCTGTTTTTT	CASSSREGGELFF	many	TRBJ2-2	TRBD2	TRBV7-3
TGTGCCAGCAGCTTACGTAGAGGGGGCTTGAACACTGAAGCTTTCTTT	CASSLRRGGLNTEAFF	.	TRBJ1-1	TRBD1	TRBV7-8
TGTGCCAGCAGCTTAGACGGGACCTTTGACACTGAAGCTTTCTTT	CASSLDGTFDTEAFF	.	TRBJ1-1	.	TRBV13
TGTGCCAGCAGAAAGACTAGCGGGGGCTACACAGATACGCAGTATTTT	CASRKTSGGYTDTQYF	.	TRBJ2-3	TRBD2	TRBV2
TGTGCCAGCACCCAAGCGGGGGCCCTAGTTGAGCAGTTCTTC	CASTQAGALVEQFF	few	TRBJ2-1	TRBD2	TRBV6-1
TGTGCCAGCAGCCAAGCATTACAATGGAGTGGCTACACCTTC	CASSQALQWSGYTF	.	TRBJ1-2	.	TRBV3-1
TGTGCCAGCAGAAAACCGGGACAGGGTCGCACAGATACGCAGTATTTT	CASRKPGQGRTDTQYF	.	TRBJ2-3	TRBD1	TRBV11-2
TGCGCCAGCAGCCTGAACACGGATTATGAGCCCCAGCATTTT	CASSLNTDYEPQHF	.	TRBJ1-5	.	TRBV4-1
TGTGCCAGCAGCTTAGTCCTCGGGGGGTCCGGCGGGGAGCTGTTTTTT	CASSLVLGGSGGELFF	.	TRBJ2-2	TRBD2	TRBV7-6
TGTGCCTGGAAGAGGGACTTGCCCCCTGGGACTGAAGCTTTCTTT	CAWKRDLPPGTEAFF	few	TRBJ1-1	.	TRBV30
TGTGCCAGCAGCTTTCCGCTCACCGCGTCAGGGGGCACAGATACGCAGTATTTT	CASSFPLTASGGTDTQYF	.	TRBJ2-3	.	TRBV7-9